This T cell receptor (beta chain) was retrieved from a study of blood T cell repertoires in COVID-19. Study information: Acute and convalescent COVID-19 samples came from the United States, Italy and Spain. In each case, the material was cDNA or gDNA derived from T cells, B-cell-depleted T cells, or PBMCs.

The CDR3 consists of 15 residues. From germline, CDR1 is SGHTA and CDR2 FQGTGA. The V segment lost 2 bases and the J segment 2 bases; nucleotides outside the gene matches: 4. Profiled with immunoSEQ multiplex PCR; TCRdb holds only in-frame clones, not every one. The sample has 95,000 to 110,000 clones; about four fifths are singletons. Sequences were obtained from peripheral blood. The clonotype originates from a human donor in a cohort sampled during active COVID-19. The J gene is TRBJ2-3, the V gene TRBV7-3; 7 bases line up with TRBD2. The DNA of the CDR3 is TGTGCCAGCAGCTTATTCCTAGCGGACACAGATACGCAGTATTTT. This gives the protein CASSLFLADTDTQYF.